The 25 T cell receptor beta chains below come from one sample, sequenced in a study of PD-1 blockade in classical Hodgkin lymphoma. Produced via immunoSEQ multiplex PCR; TCRdb's table is partial and in-frame only. In the table there are 100,000 to 120,000 clones, approximately 90% of which are singletons. Time point in this sample: cycle 4 day 1 (C4D1), after five to seven weeks of nivolumab. Relapses following autologous stem cell transplantation were seen in all patients, with brentuximab vedotin exposure varying. This specimen consisted of peripheral blood mononuclear cells (PBMCs), obtained before the fourth cycle of nivolumab. Receptors were obtained from a human donor with classical Hodgkin lymphoma.

For the CDR3, the DNA is TGTGCCAGCAGCTTAGAGGACAGATCGAACACCGGGGAGCTGTTTTTT. This translates into CASSLEDRSNTGELFF. This sequence joins TRBV7-9 and TRBJ2-2; weak D call: TRBD1 (6 bases). Looked up from germline, CDR1 is SEHNR and CDR2 is FQNEAQ (reference sequence). V lost 1 base to trimming and J lost 0 bases, with 9 bases between them. This CDR3 spans 16 amino acids.

This chain uses TRBV15 with TRBJ2-1; 7 bases are shared with TRBD1. Germline-derived CDR1 and CDR2 are LNHNV and YYDKDF (reference sequence). This CDR3 has 16 residues. Trimming took 8 bases from V and 2 from J; bases not matched to a gene: 12. CDR3 DNA: TGTGCCACCCCCGGACTGGTGCAGGGGGCCTACAATGAGCAGTTCTTC. Its protein product is CATPGLVQGAYNEQFF.

This chain links TRBV6-5 with TRBJ1-2; D perhaps matches TRBD1 (5 bases). The germline gives CDR1 MNHEY, CDR2 SVGAGI. The V end was cut by 2 bases, the J end by 14 bases, with 12 bases between. This CDR3 contains 11 residues. CDR3: CASSYTYRTTF. In DNA form, the CDR3 reads TGTGCCAGCAGTTACACCTACAGGACTACCTTC.

This chain links TRBV15 with TRBJ1-2; a weak D match, TRBD1 (5 bases). CDR3 length: 14 amino acids. V shed 3 bases and J shed 4 bases, with 12 bases lying between them. The germline V gene encodes CDR1 LNHNV and CDR2 YYDKDF (reference sequence). The CDR3 DNA reads TGTGCCACCAGCAGCCCCGGGGGTTTCTATGGCTACACCTTC. It encodes CATSSPGGFYGYTF.

CDR3 bases: TGTGCCAGCTCACCACGGGGGAACTATGGCTACACCTTC. The encoded protein is CASSPRGNYGYTF. V is TRBV18 and J is TRBJ1-2, with a weak D call TRBD1 (5 bases). Germline V gene lookup returns CDR1 KGHSH and CDR2 LQKENI. V lost 1 base, J lost 2 bases, and 5 bases lay in between. The CDR3 spans 13 residues. The whole variable domain, remainder taken from reference TRBV18 and TRBJ1-2, is NAGVMQNPRHLVRRRGQEARLRCSPMKGHSHVYWYRQLPEEGLKFMVYLQKENIIDESGMPKERFSAEFPKEGPSILRIQQVVRGDSAAYFCASSPRGNYGYTFGSGTRLTVV.

V gene TRBV5-4 combines with J gene TRBJ2-7; 8 bases align to TRBD2. From germline, CDR1 is SGHNT and CDR2 YYREEE (reference sequence). This CDR3 region has 15 residues. J was trimmed by 4 bases and V by 4 bases; bases with no gene match: 10. The DNA of the CDR3 is TGTGCCAGCAGCCCGGGGAGCGGGAGAATTTACGAGCAGTACTTC. This gives the protein CASSPGSGRIYEQYF.

In its sample, this clone was seen a few times. The rearrangement joins TRBV2 to TRBJ1-1; possible D gene TRBD1, 5 bases. There are 11 residues in the CDR3. The germline CDR1 and CDR2 sequences are SNHLY and FYNNEI. Trimming took off 10 bases at V and 5 bases at J, with 11 bases between the two ends. CDR3 loop: CATLRQTEAFF. The CDR3 DNA reads TGTGCCACCCTACGACAGACTGAAGCTTTCTTT.

The rearrangement links TRBV13 to TRBJ1-3, with D possibly matching TRBD1 (6 bases). The CDR3 runs to 15 residues. V lost 5 bases, J lost 0 bases, and 11 bases lay in between. Germline V CDR1 and CDR2: PRHDT, FYEKMQ (reference sequence). This CDR3 reads CASSEGGFSGNTIYF. The CDR3, as DNA: TGTGCCAGCAGCGAGGGGGGGTTCTCTGGAAACACCATATATTTT.

CDR3 protein: CASSEAGRVSYSNQPQHF. CDR3 nucleotides: TGTGCCAGCAGTGAAGCGGGCAGGGTATCCTATAGCAATCAGCCCCAGCATTTT. This rearrangement joins TRBV6-1 to TRBJ1-5, with D perhaps matching TRBD1 (5 bases). Looked up from germline, CDR1 is MNHNS and CDR2 is SASEGT. V was cut by 0 bases and J by 0 bases, with 15 bases left in between. CDR3 length equals 18 residues.

The chain uses TRBV25-1 and TRBJ1-1; no definite D call. Looked up from germline, CDR1 is MGHDK and CDR2 is SYGVNS. The CDR3 consists of 14 residues. The ends were cut back, 1 base at V and 0 bases at J, with 6 bases in the middle. This chain's CDR3 is CASSEWGLNTEAFF. In nucleotides, the CDR3 is TGTGCCAGCAGTGAATGGGGATTGAACACTGAAGCTTTCTTT.

On this clone: The sample has other DNA sequences that encode this CDR3 too. The genes are TRBV5-4 and TRBJ1-1, with 7 bases matching TRBD1. CDR1 and CDR2 (germline): SGHNT, YYREEE (reference sequence). The ends lost 4 bases at V and 3 bases at J; junction bases unmatched: 3. This CDR3 region has 13 residues. CDR3 DNA: TGTGCCAGCAGCAGGGACAGTCACACTGAAGCTTTCTTT. It is translated as CASSRDSHTEAFF.

The chain carries TRBV5-1 and TRBJ2-2, with D possibly called TRBD1 or TRBD2 (5 bases each). Germline CDR1 is SGHRS and CDR2 is YFSETQ. Trimming shortened V by 0 bases and J by 0 bases, and 15 bases separated the two germline ends. The CDR3 has 18 amino acids. The CDR3 loop reads CASSLGGSGLPNTGELFF. For the CDR3, the DNA is TGCGCCAGCAGCTTGGGCGGGTCGGGGCTACCGAACACCGGGGAGCTGTTTTTT.

The chain carries TRBV30 and TRBJ1-6, with D hard to call. Germline V gives CDR1 GTSNPN, CDR2 SVGIG (reference sequence). Trimming cost V 6 bases and J 4 bases, with 16 bases left between them. The CDR3 runs to 15 residues. The CDR3 DNA reads TGTGCCTGCCTCTCGGCCGGTGTTTATAATTCACCCCTCCACTTT. As protein: CACLSAGVYNSPLHF.

The rearrangement links TRBV6-5 to TRBJ1-2, with TRBD1 as a possible D gene (5 bases). Germline CDR1 MNHEY, CDR2 SVGAGI. This CDR3 has 15 amino acids. V was pared by 4 bases and J by 7 bases, with 19 bases between. As DNA, the CDR3 is TGTGCCAGCAGTTCATCCCTACCACCTGGGGGTGGCTACACCTTC. Amino acids: CASSSSLPPGGGYTF.

The chain uses TRBV4-2 and TRBJ2-1; the D gene is possibly TRBD2 (6 bases). The CDR3 length is 17 residues. Trimming took 0 bases from V and 3 from J, leaving 15 bases between them. In germline, CDR1 is LGHNA, CDR2 YNFKEQ. The CDR3, as DNA: TGTGCCAGCAGCCAAGACCCATCGGGAGTTTACTACAATGAGCAGTTCTTC. Encoded protein: CASSQDPSGVYYNEQFF.

The chain links TRBV6-5 to TRBJ1-1; D call uncertain. Germline values: CDR1 MNHEY, CDR2 SVGAGI. This CDR3 contains 14 residues. V was shortened by 5 bases and J by 0 bases, with 10 bases between the two germline ends. The CDR3 sequence: CASSPGLMNTEAFF. In DNA, the CDR3 is TGTGCCAGCAGTCCGGGGTTGATGAACACTGAAGCTTTCTTT.

The V call is TRBV7-2, the J call TRBJ2-5, with D uncertain. The CDR3 has 15 amino acids. Trimming took off 10 bases at V and 4 bases at J, with 22 bases between the two ends. Germline V lookup: CDR1 SGHTA, CDR2 FQGNSA. CDR3 sequence reads: CAIVWDTARGETQYF. The CDR3 DNA reads TGTGCCATAGTGTGGGATACGGCGCGAGGAGAGACCCAGTACTTC.

The chain couples TRBV18 to TRBJ2-7, with 7 bases lining up with TRBD1. This CDR3 region has 15 residues. In germline, CDR1 is KGHSH, CDR2 LQKENI. With V trimmed by 1 base and J by 2 bases, 5 bases remained unmatched. The CDR3 DNA is TGTGCCAGCTCACCACTTGGGGACAGCACCTACGAGCAGTACTTC. Amino acid sequence: CASSPLGDSTYEQYF.

This clone was counted once. Other DNA sequences in this sample translate to the same CDR3. The V and J genes are TRBV18 and TRBJ2-1; D is ambiguous. This CDR3 contains 15 residues. The V and J ends lost 3 bases and 0 bases respectively, with 9 bases between them. The germline CDR1 and CDR2 sequences are KGHSH and LQKENI. The CDR3 DNA is TGTGCCAGCTCACCCCCTGGCCGCTCCTACAATGAGCAGTTCTTC. The encoded protein is CASSPPGRSYNEQFF.

The J gene is TRBJ1-1, the V gene TRBV19, with TRBD1 identical over 7 bases. This CDR3 has 18 residues. The V and J ends lost 3 bases and 4 bases, in that order; junction bases with no gene match: 17. CDR1 is LNHDA and CDR2 is SQIVND in the germline V gene (reference sequence). In DNA, the CDR3 is TGTGCCAGTAGTATCCTACAGGGGTGGTCTAATAAATTCACTGAAGCTTTCTTT. This gives the protein CASSILQGWSNKFTEAFF.

This chain uses TRBV27 with TRBJ2-7, with D possibly being TRBD2 (6 bases). Per the germline V gene, CDR1 is MNHEY and CDR2 is SMNVEV (reference sequence). Deletions cut 4 bases from V and 2 bases from J, with 9 bases between. The CDR3 loop spans 13 amino acids. The CDR3, as DNA: TGTGCCAGCAGTTATGGCGGGGCCTACGAGCAGTACTTC. Its translation is CASSYGGAYEQYF.

The chain links TRBV18 to TRBJ1-2; D is uncertain. Per the germline V gene, CDR1 is KGHSH and CDR2 is LQKENI. The ends were cut back, 3 bases at V and 4 bases at J, with 15 bases in the middle. This CDR3 has 15 residues. CDR3 nucleotides: TGTGCCAGCTCACCTCCCGCGGGTCTTGCCTATGGCTACACCTTC. Encoded protein: CASSPPAGLAYGYTF.

The rearrangement uses TRBV10-1 and TRBJ2-1; 8 bases are shared with TRBD1. Germline V gene lookup returns CDR1 WNHNN and CDR2 SYGVQD (reference sequence). This CDR3 has 14 residues. The V segment lost 2 bases and the J segment 7 bases; nucleotides outside the gene matches: 4. CDR3 nucleotide sequence: TGCGCCAGCAGTGAGCCGACAGGGGTGAATGAGCAGTTCTTC. Protein: CASSEPTGVNEQFF.

The chain carries TRBV19 and TRBJ1-5, with D hard to call. The ends were cut back, 6 bases at V and 0 bases at J, with 3 bases in the middle. Per germline, CDR1 LNHDA and CDR2 SQIVND (reference sequence). The CDR3 is 12 residues long. CDR3 residues: CASRGSNQPQHF. The CDR3 DNA is TGTGCCAGTAGGGGTAGCAATCAGCCCCAGCATTTT.

CDR3 DNA: TGTGCCAGCAGTTTATCCCTAGCGTCCCTGTTCTTC. This sequence encodes CASSLSLASLFF. The chain couples TRBV27 to TRBJ2-1, with D maybe TRBD2 (6 bases). The CDR3 loop spans 12 amino acids. With 0 bases removed from V and 15 bases from J, the gap between germline ends came to 12 bases. From germline, CDR1 is MNHEY and CDR2 SMNVEV (reference sequence).